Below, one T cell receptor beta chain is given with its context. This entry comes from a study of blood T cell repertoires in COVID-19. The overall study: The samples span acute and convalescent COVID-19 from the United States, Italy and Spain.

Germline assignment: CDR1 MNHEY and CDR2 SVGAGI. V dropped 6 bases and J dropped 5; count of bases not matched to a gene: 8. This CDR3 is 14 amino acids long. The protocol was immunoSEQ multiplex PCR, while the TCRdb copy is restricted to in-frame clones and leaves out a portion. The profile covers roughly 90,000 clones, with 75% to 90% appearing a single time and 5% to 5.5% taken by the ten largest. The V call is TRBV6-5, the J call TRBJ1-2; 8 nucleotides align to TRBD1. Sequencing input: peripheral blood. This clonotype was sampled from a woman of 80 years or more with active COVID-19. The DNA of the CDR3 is TGTGCCAGCAGCCGAGGGACAGGAGTTTATGGCTACACCTTC. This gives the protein CASSRGTGVYGYTF.